These 19 T cell receptor beta chains came from one sample sequenced in a study of blood T cell repertoires in COVID-19. Profiling relied on immunoSEQ multiplex PCR, and the TCRdb table lists in-frame clones only, not all of them. This table holds around 260,000 clones, 70% to 90% found once. The material sequenced was peripheral blood. Receptors were obtained from a young man with active or convalescent COVID-19.

The chain has TRBV3-1 (or the pseudogene TRBV3-2) and TRBJ1-1; TRBD1 is a possible D gene (6 bases). Per germline, CDR1 LGHDT and CDR2 YNNKEL (reference sequence). Trimming took 2 bases from V and 8 from J, leaving 12 bases between them. CDR3 size: 13 residues. DNA of the CDR3: TGTGCCAGCAGCCAATTCCGGCAGGGGGAAGCTTTCTTT. Translated: CASSQFRQGEAFF.

In nucleotides, the CDR3 is TGTGCCAGCAGCCGGGGATTAGGGGGCTCTGGGGCCAACGTCCTGACTTTC. Its translation: CASSRGLGGSGANVLTF. The rearrangement links TRBV5-5 to TRBJ2-6; perhaps TRBD1 as D (6 bases). The V end lost 4 bases, the J end lost 0 bases, and 14 bases lay between the germline ends. Germline V CDR1 and CDR2: SGHKS, YYEKEE (reference sequence). This CDR3 contains 17 residues.

The V gene is TRBV3-1 (or the pseudogene TRBV3-2), the J gene TRBJ2-2; 10 positions agree with TRBD2. Germline loops: CDR1 LGHDT, CDR2 YNNKEL (reference sequence). After removal of 3 bases from V and 2 bases from J, the junction contained 9 bases not matched to a gene. The CDR3 totals 18 residues. CDR3 bases: TGTGCCAGCAGCCAGCCTTCTCTAGCGGGGGAAAACACCGGGGAGCTGTTTTTT. This gives the protein CASSQPSLAGENTGELFF.

The chain joins TRBV24-1 to TRBJ2-1; TRBD2 matches 12 bases. The CDR3 is made up of 18 amino acids. Germline CDR1 KGHDR, CDR2 SFDVKD. V shed 2 bases, J shed 9 bases, and the junction held 13 bases outside the gene matches. The CDR3 here is CATSDWIGASGRAGEQFF. The CDR3 nucleotides are TGTGCCACCAGTGATTGGATTGGTGCTAGCGGGAGGGCAGGTGAGCAGTTCTTC.

This clone has a single count. The CDR3 DNA follows: TGTGCCAGCAGTGAGGGACTTTCGCTCTATGGCTACACCTTC. Translated: CASSEGLSLYGYTF. This sequence joins TRBV25-1 and TRBJ1-2, with D perhaps TRBD1 (5 bases). The CDR3 totals 14 residues. Trimming pared 3 bases from V and 4 bases from J, leaving 12 bases between. Germline CDR1 and CDR2: MGHDK and SYGVNS.

V gene TRBV2 combines with J gene TRBJ1-3; the D gene is possibly TRBD1 (5 bases). CDR1 is SNHLY, CDR2 FYNNEI, per germline. V lost 2 bases and J 7 bases, leaving 12 bases between the germline ends. The CDR3 sequence is 14 residues long. This CDR3 is CASSETGLGNTIYF. CDR3 nucleotide sequence: TGTGCCAGCAGTGAAACAGGTCTGGGGAACACCATATATTTT.

The CDR3 DNA sequence: TGTGCCAGCTCAGTCGCCGGGACTGCCTACAATGAGCAGTTCTTC. It translates to CASSVAGTAYNEQFF. The rearrangement uses TRBV18 and TRBJ2-1; D might be TRBD2 (6 bases). The CDR3 is 15 amino acids. Germline-derived CDR1 and CDR2 are KGHSH and LQKENI. V dropped 5 bases and J dropped 2 bases, with 13 bases sitting between them.

The gene calls are TRBV3-1 (or the pseudogene TRBV3-2) and TRBJ2-1; 11 bases are shared with TRBD2. Germline lookup yields CDR1 LGHDT and CDR2 YNNKEL (reference sequence). V gave up 3 bases and J gave up 1 base; unmatched junction bases: 14. This CDR3 is built from 20 residues. CDR3 in DNA: TGTGCCAGCAGCCACCCTAGGTCGACTAGCGGGATGGGGTCCTACAATGAGCAGTTCTTC. Its translation: CASSHPRSTSGMGSYNEQFF.

The chain carries TRBV30 and TRBJ1-3; maybe TRBD1 (6 bases). Trimming took 4 bases from V and 0 from J, leaving 7 bases between them. The V gene's germline CDR1 is GTSNPN and CDR2 SVGIG (reference sequence). The CDR3 length is 13 residues. The CDR3 bases are TGTGCCTGGACAGGGGCCTCTGGAAACACCATATATTTT. It encodes CAWTGASGNTIYF.

This chain joins TRBV14 and TRBJ1-2; 9 bases agree with TRBD1. The germline CDR1 and CDR2 sequences are SGHDN and FVKESK. This CDR3 is built from 12 residues. The J segment lost 12 bases and the V segment lost 5 bases, leaving 7 bases of the junction unmatched. This CDR3 is CASSFTGGRNTF. CDR3 coding DNA: TGTGCCAGCAGCTTTACAGGGGGCCGCAACACCTTC.

The chain carries TRBV27 and TRBJ1-1; D is unresolved. Germline V gene sequence: CDR1 MNHEY, CDR2 SMNVEV (reference sequence). This CDR3 contains 11 residues. Trimming pared 11 bases from V and 6 bases from J, leaving 13 bases between. The CDR3 region is CAVHGGAEAFF. For the CDR3, the DNA is TGTGCCGTCCACGGCGGGGCTGAAGCTTTCTTT.

This clone was seen many times. The chain carries TRBV2 and TRBJ1-2, with D maybe TRBD1 (6 bases). The germline V and J ends were trimmed by 10 bases and 7 bases, with 16 bases remaining between them. Germline V gene sequence: CDR1 SNHLY, CDR2 FYNNEI. This CDR3 has 12 residues. The CDR3 DNA reads as TGTGCCACCCGAGGAGGGGGGGCTGGCTACACCTTC. Its translation is CATRGGGAGYTF.

The gene calls are TRBV7-2 and TRBJ1-5; 7 bases map to TRBD1. The CDR3 contains 14 residues. V lost 5 bases, J lost 5 bases, and 6 bases stayed unmatched. In germline, CDR1 is SGHTA, CDR2 FQGNSA. The CDR3 DNA reads as TGTGCCAGCAGCCTTGACAGGGACCATCAGCCCCAGCATTTT. Translation: CASSLDRDHQPQHF.

This rearrangement joins TRBV28 to TRBJ1-1; D call uncertain. The germline CDR1 and CDR2 sequences are MDHEN and SYDVKM. The V and J ends lost 3 bases and 11 bases respectively, with 4 bases between them. This CDR3 has 9 amino acids. DNA for the CDR3: TGTGCCAGCAGTTTTCCGGCTTTCTTT. The encoded protein is CASSFPAFF.

The chain has TRBV4-1 and TRBJ2-5; 7 bases line up with TRBD1. CDR3 length equals 15 residues. Germline CDR1 reads MGHRA; CDR2 reads YSYEKL. J gave up 5 bases and V 5 bases, and 11 bases lay outside the gene matches. The CDR3 nucleotides read TGCGCCAGCAGCGGCGCACGACAGGGCGGGGAGACCCAGTACTTC. Protein product: CASSGARQGGETQYF.

The DNA of the CDR3 is TGTGCCAGTAGTTCCCCCGGGACTAGCGGTTATTCTAGCACAGATACGCAGTATTTT. This sequence encodes CASSSPGTSGYSSTDTQYF. V gene TRBV19 combines with J gene TRBJ2-3, with 11 nucleotides matching TRBD2. Germline CDR1 LNHDA, CDR2 SQIVND (reference sequence). This CDR3 region has 19 residues. J lost 0 bases, V lost 5 bases, and 13 bases had no gene match.

This chain joins TRBV2 and TRBJ1-3, with D possibly being TRBD1 (5 bases). This CDR3 has 17 residues. Trimming shortened V by 5 bases and J by 2 bases, and 19 bases separated the two germline ends. CDR1 is SNHLY and CDR2 is FYNNEI in the germline V gene. The DNA for the CDR3 is TGTGCCAGCAGTTCTACAGCCCAGGGCGTTACTGGAAACACCATATATTTT. Translation: CASSSTAQGVTGNTIYF.

V is TRBV19 and J is TRBJ2-5, with TRBD1 matching over 7 bases. Germline V gene lookup returns CDR1 LNHDA and CDR2 SQIVND (reference sequence). The CDR3 sequence is 17 residues long. Losses at the gene ends were 3 bases for V and 2 bases for J; bases not matched to a gene: 12. Here the CDR3 DNA reads TGTGCCAGTAGTATTGGGACAGCTGTGGGTGGTCAAGAGACCCAGTACTTC. Translating it yields CASSIGTAVGGQETQYF.

The chain employs TRBV4-3 and TRBJ2-3; 8 nucleotides match TRBD1. Germline assignment: CDR1 LGHNA and CDR2 YSLEER. The CDR3 consists of 16 residues. Trimming at V came to 1 base and at J to 6 bases, leaving 9 bases not matched to a gene. The CDR3 DNA is TGCGCCAGCAGCCAAGCCTCAGGACAGGGTTTGGATACGCAGTATTTT. As protein: CASSQASGQGLDTQYF.